This T cell receptor (beta chain) was sequenced in a study of control samples from healthy donors and cancer patients. Deletions cut 6 bases from V and 2 bases from J, with 17 bases between. CDR3 length: 15 amino acids. The germline V gene encodes CDR1 SNHLY and CDR2 FYNNEI. Clones were read by immunoSEQ multiplex PCR, and TCRdb kept only the in-frame ones, dropping some. Of approximately 150,000 clones listed, 93% are singletons. The chain employs TRBV2 and TRBJ2-7, with D perhaps given as TRBD1 or TRBD2 (5 bases each). The TCR was taken from a young man in good health. The sample comprised blood. CDR3 DNA: TGTGCCAGCAGCCCTTACCGGGACGCCGCCTACGAGCAGTACTTC. It codes for CASSPYRDAAYEQYF.